One and the same sample provided the 21 T cell receptor beta chains below, sequenced in a study of cytotoxic CD8 clonotypes in ibrutinib-treated CLL. Data came from immunoSEQ multiplex PCR; TCRdb stores just in-frame clones and leaves some out. The data contain 200,000 to 250,000 clones, roughly 77% of them singletons. The specimen was PBMCs, collected after 12 months of ibrutinib treatment. The receptors shown here come from a human donor with chronic lymphocytic leukemia.

CDR3 DNA sequence: TGCAGTGCTAGTCATTCAGATACGCAGTATTTT. This gives the protein CSASHSDTQYF. The chain employs TRBV20-1 and TRBJ2-3; D is unresolved. Germline values: CDR1 DFQATT, CDR2 SNEGSKA (reference sequence). Trimming left V 3 bases short and J 4 bases short, with 5 bases between. The CDR3 is 11 amino acids.

This chain connects TRBV14 to TRBJ1-4, with D hard to call. The V gene's germline CDR1 is SGHDN and CDR2 FVKESK. CDR3 length: 15 amino acids. Trimming pared 0 bases from V and 0 bases from J, leaving 5 bases between. The CDR3 DNA reads as TGTGCCAGCAGCCAAGACTCAACAACTAATGAAAAACTGTTTTTT. It translates to CASSQDSTTNEKLFF.

In regard to this clone: The sample holds other DNA sequences that translate to the same CDR3. The rearrangement joins TRBV28 to TRBJ2-6; 7 nucleotides match TRBD1. The length of the CDR3 is 15 residues. Germline CDR1 reads MDHEN; CDR2 reads SYDVKM. Unmatched junction bases numbered 6, after V lost 6 bases and J lost 4 bases. CDR3 coding DNA: TGTGCCAGCAGCAGAACAGGGGCCGGGGCCAACGTCCTGACTTTC. It is translated as CASSRTGAGANVLTF.

This clone was recorded once. V and J are TRBV9 and TRBJ1-1; D uncertain. The V and J ends lost 4 bases and 0 bases respectively, with 7 bases between them. The CDR3 contains 13 residues. The germline V gene encodes CDR1 SGDLS and CDR2 YYNGEE. In DNA form, the CDR3 reads TGTGCCAGCAGCCAACACATGAACACTGAAGCTTTCTTT. Translation: CASSQHMNTEAFF.

The V and J genes are TRBV9 and TRBJ2-1, with D unclear. Trimming took off 1 base at V and 4 bases at J, with 12 bases between the two ends. Germline values: CDR1 SGDLS, CDR2 YYNGEE. This CDR3 is 15 amino acids long. The CDR3 DNA reads TGTGCCAGCAGCGTAAGTTCCGGCCCTTACAATGAGCAGTTCTTC. It is translated as CASSVSSGPYNEQFF. The variable domain in full, completed from reference TRBV9 and TRBJ2-1, reads DSGVTQTPKHLITATGQRVTLRCSPRSGDLSVYWYQQSLDQGLQFLIQYYNGEERAKGNILERFSAQQFPDLHSELNLSSLELGDSALYFCASSVSSGPYNEQFFGPGTRLTVL.

V gene TRBV7-2 combines with J gene TRBJ1-2; D ambiguous. The germline V gene has CDR1 SGHTA and CDR2 FQGNSA. V dropped 6 bases and J dropped 8 bases, with 19 bases sitting between them. The CDR3 runs 14 residues. In DNA form, the CDR3 reads TGTGCCAGCAGTTACCTAACACGGACGCGAGGCTACACCTTC. Protein sequence: CASSYLTRTRGYTF.

This chain connects TRBV7-8 to TRBJ2-7, with 9 bases identical to TRBD1. Germline V gene sequence: CDR1 SGHVS, CDR2 FQNEAQ. This CDR3 has 14 residues. V lost 1 base, J lost 9 bases, and 7 bases stayed unmatched. For the CDR3, the DNA is TGTGCCAGCAGCTTAGGGACAGGGGCATTGGCGCAGTACTTC. This encodes CASSLGTGALAQYF.

The V call is TRBV25-1, the J call TRBJ1-2; weak D call: TRBD1 (6 bases). CDR3 length: 14 residues. Trimming took off 4 bases at V and 3 bases at J, with 12 bases between the two ends. Per the germline V gene, CDR1 is MGHDK and CDR2 is SYGVNS. The CDR3 DNA sequence: TGTGCCAGCAGTGTCGACAGGCCGTACTATGGCTACACCTTC. Translation gives CASSVDRPYYGYTF.

The chain joins TRBV9 to TRBJ1-5, with 9 positions matching TRBD1. The CDR3 runs 15 residues. Trimming removed 3 bases from V and 4 bases from J; junction bases left unmatched: 5. Germline CDR1 and CDR2: SGDLS and YYNGEE. CDR3 DNA sequence: TGTGCCAGCAGCGCCCGGGACAGGGAAAATCAGCCCCAGCATTTT. Protein: CASSARDRENQPQHF.

The rearrangement links TRBV18 to TRBJ1-1; a possible D gene is TRBD1 (5 bases). CDR1 KGHSH and CDR2 LQKENI come from the germline V gene. This CDR3 contains 12 residues. V dropped 3 bases and J dropped 7 bases, with 9 bases sitting between them. In DNA form, the CDR3 reads TGTGCCAGCTCACCCACGACAGTTGAAGCTTTCTTT. Translated, it gives CASSPTTVEAFF.

The CDR3 here is CASSLAGDTEAFF. In DNA, the CDR3 is TGTGCCAGCAGCTTAGCAGGAGACACTGAAGCTTTCTTT. The chain carries TRBV7-3 and TRBJ1-1; D unclear. Trimming took 2 bases from V and 3 from J, leaving 7 bases between them. The CDR3 loop spans 13 amino acids. In germline, CDR1 is SGHTA, CDR2 FQGTGA.

A few counts support this clone. V gene TRBV30 combines with J gene TRBJ1-2; no definite D call. Between the trimmed V and J ends, which lost 4 bases and 4 bases, there was a span of 10 bases. Germline-derived CDR1 and CDR2 are GTSNPN and SVGIG (reference sequence). This CDR3 has 12 amino acids. As DNA, the CDR3 is TGTGCCTGGACGAACGCCTTCTATGGCTACACCTTC. Protein product: CAWTNAFYGYTF.

The V gene is TRBV19, the J gene TRBJ2-7, with D perhaps TRBD1 (5 bases). The germline V and J ends were trimmed by 4 bases and 3 bases, with 16 bases remaining between them. Germline assignment: CDR1 LNHDA and CDR2 SQIVND (reference sequence). This CDR3 comprises 15 residues. This CDR3 reads CASSTSHRNGYEQYF. Here the CDR3 DNA reads TGTGCCAGTAGTACCTCCCACAGGAATGGCTACGAGCAGTACTTC.

The chain carries TRBV7-3 and TRBJ2-7; tentative D call: TRBD2 (5 bases). This CDR3 comprises 13 residues. Germline assignment: CDR1 SGHTA and CDR2 FQGTGA. V lost 1 base and J 5 bases, leaving 9 bases between the germline ends. As DNA, the CDR3 is TGTGCCAGCAGCTTAAGCCGGGGTAACGAGCAGTACTTC. This codes for CASSLSRGNEQYF.

The J gene is TRBJ2-7, the V gene TRBV7-9; either TRBD1 or TRBD2 may fit D (6 bases each). The CDR3 runs 8 residues. V gave up 10 bases and J gave up 11 bases, with 9 bases separating them. From germline, CDR1 is SEHNR and CDR2 FQNEAQ (reference sequence). Here the CDR3 DNA reads TGTGCCACGGGGGCAGAGTACTTC. This sequence encodes CATGAEYF.

J is TRBJ2-1 and V is TRBV30, with 13 bases identical to TRBD2. Looked up from germline, CDR1 is GTSNPN and CDR2 is SVGIG (reference sequence). With V trimmed by 1 base and J by 7 bases, 7 bases remained unmatched. CDR3 length equals 16 residues. CDR3 sequence reads: CAWSEGTSGVGNEQFF. In DNA, the CDR3 is TGTGCCTGGAGTGAGGGGACTAGCGGGGTGGGGAATGAGCAGTTCTTC.

This chain joins TRBV5-1 and TRBJ1-3; D gene ambiguous. CDR1 and CDR2 from the germline V gene are SGHRS and YFSETQ. Trimming took 0 bases from V and 0 from J, leaving 4 bases between them. The CDR3 runs to 14 residues. The CDR3 sequence is CASSLEISGNTIYF. CDR3 sequence (DNA): TGCGCCAGCAGCTTGGAAATCTCTGGAAACACCATATATTTT.

This clone was observed a few times. This chain connects TRBV28 to TRBJ1-2; the match to TRBD1 covers 8 bases. V was pared by 5 bases and J by 4 bases, with 6 bases of the junction left unmatched. CDR1 and CDR2 (germline): MDHEN, SYDVKM. The CDR3 totals 14 residues. The CDR3 reads CASSIRGQSYGYTF. The CDR3 DNA is TGTGCCAGCAGTATCAGGGGGCAGAGCTATGGCTACACCTTC.

This chain connects TRBV4-3 to TRBJ1-5; a possible D gene is TRBD1 (6 bases). The CDR3 totals 15 residues. V was trimmed by 0 bases and J by 5 bases, leaving 11 bases between them. The germline gives CDR1 LGHNA, CDR2 YSLEER. The CDR3 spells CASSQDSGGHQPQHF. CDR3 DNA sequence: TGCGCCAGCAGCCAAGATAGCGGGGGCCATCAGCCCCAGCATTTT.

This clone was seen at least ten times. The chain links TRBV6-5 to TRBJ1-5; D is uncertain. The CDR3 sequence is 12 residues long. The V gene's germline CDR1 is MNHEY and CDR2 SVGAGI. V dropped 4 bases and J dropped 6 bases, with 7 bases sitting between them. The CDR3 sequence is CASSSPSQPQHF. Written as DNA, the CDR3 is TGTGCCAGCAGTTCCCCGAGTCAGCCCCAGCATTTT.

V usage is TRBV7-8 and J usage is TRBJ2-7; 10 bases fit TRBD2. The germline gives CDR1 SGHVS, CDR2 FQNEAQ. Trimming cost V 4 bases and J 7 bases; bases outside gene matches: 10. The CDR3 runs 15 residues. The CDR3 here is CASSSLDSGRWEQYF. The CDR3 region has the DNA TGTGCCAGCAGCTCCCTTGATAGCGGGAGGTGGGAGCAGTACTTC.